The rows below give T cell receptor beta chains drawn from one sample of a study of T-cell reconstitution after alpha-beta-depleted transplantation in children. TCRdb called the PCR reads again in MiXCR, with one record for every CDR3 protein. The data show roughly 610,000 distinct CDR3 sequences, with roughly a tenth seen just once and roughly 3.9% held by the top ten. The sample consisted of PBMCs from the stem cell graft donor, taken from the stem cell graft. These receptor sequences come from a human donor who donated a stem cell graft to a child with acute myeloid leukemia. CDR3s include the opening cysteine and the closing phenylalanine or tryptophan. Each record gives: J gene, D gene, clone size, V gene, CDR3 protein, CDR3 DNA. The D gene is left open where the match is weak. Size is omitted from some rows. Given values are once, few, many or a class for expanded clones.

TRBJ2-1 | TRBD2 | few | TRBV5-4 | CASSLGTRGLGQNHEQFF | TGTGCCAGCAGCTTGGGAACACGGGGACTAGGACAGAACCATGAGCAGTTCTTC
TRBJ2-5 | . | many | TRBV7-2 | CASSPLEGVGETQYF | TGTGCCAGCAGCCCGTTAGAAGGAGTCGGGGAGACCCAGTACTTC
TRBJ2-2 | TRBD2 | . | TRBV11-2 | CASSLYSSLAGGNTGELFF | TGTGCCAGCAGCTTATACAGTTCCCTAGCGGGAGGGAACACCGGGGAGCTGTTTTTT
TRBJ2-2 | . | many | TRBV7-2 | CASSSVWAVTGELFF | TGTGCCAGCAGCTCAGTTTGGGCCGTCACCGGGGAGCTGTTTTTT
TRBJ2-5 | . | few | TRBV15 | CATSSLQGSGETQYF | TGTGCCACCAGCAGCTTGCAAGGCAGTGGGGAGACCCAGTACTTC
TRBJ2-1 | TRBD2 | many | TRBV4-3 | CASSQGLAGVGEQFF | TGCGCCAGCAGCCAAGGACTAGCGGGAGTGGGTGAGCAGTTCTTC
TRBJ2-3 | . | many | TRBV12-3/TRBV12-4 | CASRQGAGDTDTQYF | TGTGCCAGCAGGCAGGGGGCGGGAGACACAGATACGCAGTATTTT
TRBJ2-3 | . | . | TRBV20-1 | CSARDLAVTDTQYF | TGCAGTGCTAGAGATTTAGCGGTCACAGATACGCAGTATTTT
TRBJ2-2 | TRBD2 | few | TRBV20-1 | CSARASGSVELFF | TGCAGTGCTAGAGCCAGCGGGAGTGTGGAGCTGTTTTTT
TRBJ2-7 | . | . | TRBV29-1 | CSVKEWGSYEQYF | TGCAGCGTTAAAGAGTGGGGTTCCTACGAGCAGTACTTC
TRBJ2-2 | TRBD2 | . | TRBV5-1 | CASSSAGGDTGELFF | TGCGCCAGCAGCTCCGCGGGAGGGGACACCGGGGAGCTGTTTTTT
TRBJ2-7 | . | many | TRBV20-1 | CSARVRVPPYEQYF | TGCAGTGCTAGGGTTAGGGTGCCCCCCTACGAGCAGTACTTC